Listed here are 9 T cell receptor beta chains from one sample, sequenced in a study of T cell clonotyping in hematopoietic cell transplantation. This table comes from immunoSEQ multiplex PCR, and its TCRdb copy is limited to in-frame clones, with some not included. The table includes about 16,000 clones, 90% detected once. The specimen was peripheral blood mononuclear cells. These receptors were collected from a man aged 50 to 59 in good health. Some clones in this sample may be carry-over from other donors' samples.

V usage is TRBV29-1 and J usage is TRBJ1-2, with D hard to call. The CDR3 is 12 amino acids. The V end was cut by 4 bases, the J end by 8 bases, with 14 bases between. In germline, CDR1 is SQVTM, CDR2 ANQGSEA. Written as DNA, the CDR3 is TGCAGCGTTGGGGTCATGGCAGACGGCTACACCTTC. Translated: CSVGVMADGYTF.

This clone showed up just once. This rearrangement joins TRBV4-3 to TRBJ1-3; the D is unclear. Germline V gene data show CDR1 as LGHNA and CDR2 as YSLEER. Trimming stripped 6 bases from V and 4 bases from J, with 10 bases between. The CDR3 covers 13 residues. In DNA, the CDR3 is TGCGCCAGCAGTCTACAAGACGGAAACACCATATATTTT. Its protein is CASSLQDGNTIYF.

The V and J genes are TRBV28 and TRBJ1-1, with a possible D match to TRBD1 (5 bases). The V and J ends lost 5 bases and 6 bases respectively, with 10 bases between them. Germline V lookup: CDR1 MDHEN, CDR2 SYDVKM. The CDR3 has 12 amino acids. The CDR3 sequence is CASSVRDAEAFF. In DNA, the CDR3 is TGTGCCAGCAGTGTCCGGGACGCTGAAGCTTTCTTT.

The gene calls are TRBV6-4 and TRBJ2-2; 8 bases map to TRBD1. Germline trimming cut 3 bases from V and 14 bases from J; bases unmatched to any gene: 11. CDR1 is MRHNA and CDR2 is SNTAGT in the germline V gene. The CDR3 spans 14 residues. The CDR3, as DNA: TGTGCCAGCAGTGATTCGGTCCGTGGACAGGGCCTGTTTTTT. Protein sequence: CASSDSVRGQGLFF.

This chain joins TRBV5-6 and TRBJ2-3; D unresolved. The CDR3 contains 12 residues. Germline loops: CDR1 SGHDT, CDR2 YYEEEE. Trimming removed 4 bases at V and 2 bases at J, with 5 bases between. The CDR3 protein is CASSRPTDTQYF. The CDR3 DNA sequence: TGTGCCAGCAGCCGGCCCACAGATACGCAGTATTTT.

The V gene is TRBV6-5, the J gene TRBJ1-2, with TRBD1 matching over 9 bases. This CDR3 has 16 amino acids. Germline-derived CDR1 and CDR2 are MNHEY and SVGAGI. The V gene end was trimmed by 0 bases and the J gene end by 4 bases; junction bases not matched to a gene: 6. In DNA form, the CDR3 reads TGTGCCAGCAGTTACTCTAGACAGGGGGAGGGCTATGGCTACACCTTC. Translating it yields CASSYSRQGEGYGYTF.

The rearrangement links TRBV11-3 to TRBJ1-6, with 7 positions matching TRBD1. The ends lost 5 bases at V and 5 bases at J; junction bases unmatched: 6. The CDR3 extends over 15 amino acids. Per germline, CDR1 SGHNT and CDR2 YENEEA. CDR3 DNA sequence: TGTGCCAGCAGCAGCCTGACAGGGAATAATTCACCCCTCCACTTT. This translates into CASSSLTGNNSPLHF.

V is TRBV4-1 and J is TRBJ2-5; no clear D gene. Germline lookup yields CDR1 MGHRA and CDR2 YSYEKL. Trimming shortened V by 6 bases and J by 0 bases, and 11 bases separated the two germline ends. The CDR3 contains 14 residues. CDR3: CASRADAYQETQYF. CDR3 coding DNA: TGCGCCAGCAGGGCAGACGCGTACCAAGAGACCCAGTACTTC.

The rearrangement uses TRBV6-5 and TRBJ2-7; maybe TRBD2 (5 bases). The CDR3 has 14 residues. The germline V gene has CDR1 MNHEY and CDR2 SVGAGI. V lost 2 bases and J 3 bases, leaving 11 bases between the germline ends. The CDR3 region is CASSYRGSLYEQYF. In nucleotides, the CDR3 is TGTGCCAGCAGTTACCGCGGGTCCCTCTACGAGCAGTACTTC.